This T cell receptor beta chain was captured by sequencing in a study of molecular identifiers for immune sequencing clone quantification. Across the study: Replicate RNA from around 20,000 or 100,000 naive CD8 T cells formed five aliquots; four were sequenced.

For naive CD8 T cells, sorting used the CD8+CD4-CCR7+CD45RA+ phenotype. V dropped 1 base and J dropped 3 bases, with 21 bases sitting between them. CDR1 is LNHDA, CDR2 SQIVND, per germline (reference sequence). The CDR3 contains 18 residues. In preparing bulk TCR libraries, previously described methods and listed TCR primers were used. Via MiXCR, TCRdb re-called the PCR reads, giving one row per CDR3 protein. Altogether approximately 670,000 distinct CDR3 sequences are present, 20% being singletons, with the ten largest covering roughly 0.9%. Overall study results and limits: Identical TCR molecules can share a barcode, and this sharing could underestimate highly expanded clone sizes.

Of note for this clonotype: What it binds is unknown.

The rearrangement uses TRBV19 and TRBJ1-1, with D uncertain. The sequenced sample consisted of naive CD8+ T cells from blood, with Jurkat cell RNA spiked in. The subset: FACS-sorted CD8+CD4-CCR7+CD45RA+ naive T cells. The receptor was isolated from a human donor in good health. Some libraries in this study had Jurkat cell RNA spiked in. The CDR3 protein is CASSIAFFEGLPDTEAFF. In DNA form, the CDR3 reads TGTGCCAGTAGTATAGCGTTTTTCGAAGGGTTACCGGACACTGAAGCTTTCTTT.